A single sample gave rise to the 21 T cell receptor beta chains below, sequenced in a study of post-analysis software for immune sequencing data. Overall study results and limits: The study found TRBV5-6, TRBV5-1 and TRBV20-1 among about five TRBV segments more frequent in patients than controls.

For these receptors, no antigen is known. Carried by the TCR beta cDNA libraries were unique molecular identifiers. Each CDR3 protein gets one entry after TCRdb re-called the PCR reads with MiXCR. This sample has 180,000 or so distinct CDR3 sequences; approximately 30% occur once, and the top ten carry 3% to 4%. The sample taken for sequencing was blood. These TCRs come from a girl between 2 and 17 years old with multiple sclerosis.

Worth noting for this clonotype: Just one base apart from a much larger clone, this may be a read error. V is TRBV7-3 and J is TRBJ2-3; TRBD2 agrees at 13 bases. CDR1 and CDR2 from the germline V gene are SGHTA and FQGTGA. V lost 10 bases, J lost 6 bases, and 16 bases stayed unmatched. The CDR3 has 17 residues. The CDR3 reads CATSGPRLAGGADTQYF. CDR3 DNA: TGTGCCACCTCGGGCCCCAGACTAGCGGGGGGTGCGGATACGCAGTATTTT.

This chain uses TRBV6-5 with TRBJ1-4; 7 nucleotides agree with TRBD1. The CDR3 spans 15 residues. In germline, CDR1 is MNHEY, CDR2 SVGAGI. V shed 2 bases and J 5 bases; nucleotides not matched to a gene: 5. This chain's CDR3 is CASSYGDRPNEKLFF. The CDR3 DNA reads TGTGCCAGCAGTTACGGGGACAGACCCAATGAAAAACTGTTTTTT.

This clonotype was seen a few times. The chain has TRBV2 and TRBJ1-5; 8 bases agree with TRBD1. Germline CDR1 and CDR2: SNHLY and FYNNEI. Trimming removed 7 bases from V and 2 bases from J; junction bases left unmatched: 4. CDR3 length equals 14 residues. CDR3 DNA: TGTGCCAGCACCCCGACAGGGGGCAATCAGCCCCAGCATTTT. Amino acid sequence: CASTPTGGNQPQHF.

This sequence joins TRBV7-9 and TRBJ1-1; no definite D call. V shed 6 bases and J shed 2 bases, with 7 bases lying between them. The CDR3 spans 12 residues. The germline V gene has CDR1 SEHNR and CDR2 FQNEAQ (reference sequence). CDR3 protein: CASRQVNTEAFF. DNA of the CDR3: TGTGCCAGCAGACAAGTAAACACTGAAGCTTTCTTT.

In the case of this clonotype: Just one base apart from a much larger clone, this may be a read error. The chain links TRBV29-1 to TRBJ2-3; D assignment may be TRBD1 or TRBD2 (6 bases each). This CDR3 contains 12 residues. Trimming took 3 bases from V and 5 from J, leaving 9 bases between them. Germline lookup yields CDR1 SQVTM and CDR2 ANQGSEA. The CDR3 nucleotides are TGCAGCGTTGACGAGGGGGGAGATACGCAGTATTTT. Its translation: CSVDEGGDTQYF.

This clonotype was observed at least ten times. The chain joins TRBV7-2 to TRBJ2-1; the D is unclear. This CDR3 region has 12 residues. Trimming removed 0 bases from V and 4 bases from J, with 1 base in between. Per germline, CDR1 SGHTA and CDR2 FQGNSA. CDR3 sequence: CASSLAYNEQFF. The CDR3 DNA sequence: TGTGCCAGCAGCTTAGCGTACAATGAGCAGTTCTTC.

The rearrangement links TRBV3-1 to TRBJ2-1, with 7 nucleotides matching TRBD2. The tail of the sequence fits TRBJ2-7 better, so the J call may be wrong. The CDR3 sequence is 16 residues long. Germline V gene sequence: CDR1 LGHDT, CDR2 YNNKEL (reference sequence). As DNA, the CDR3 is TGTGCCAGCAGCCTGTCGATAGCGGGCAACTACAATGAGCAGTACTTC. Translating it yields CASSLSIAGNYNEQYF.

The chain combines TRBV3-1 with TRBJ2-7, with unresolved D. Trimming took off 1 base at V and 2 bases at J, with 12 bases between the two ends. In germline, CDR1 is LGHDT, CDR2 YNNKEL (reference sequence). The CDR3 is made up of 15 amino acids. CDR3 in amino acids: CASSQVSAEAYEQYF. The CDR3, as DNA: TGTGCCAGCAGCCAAGTTTCAGCTGAAGCCTACGAGCAGTACTTC.

V and J are TRBV30 and TRBJ2-1; 9 bases are a match to TRBD2. The end of the DNA is better explained by TRBJ2-7, so the J call may be wrong. Germline values: CDR1 GTSNPN, CDR2 SVGIG (reference sequence). The CDR3 length is 13 residues. The CDR3 DNA is TGTGCCTACTCGAGCGGGGGGTGGAATGAGCAGTACTTC. This gives the protein CAYSSGGWNEQYF.

A few counts support this clonotype. The chain employs TRBV6-6 and TRBJ2-3; the match to TRBD2 covers 8 bases. Germline CDR1 and CDR2: MNHNY and SVGAGI (reference sequence). V gave up 6 bases and J gave up 8 bases; unmatched junction bases: 19. The CDR3 length is 17 residues. The CDR3 loop is CASSPLLADLRVGTQYF. The CDR3 DNA sequence: TGTGCCAGCAGCCCCTTACTAGCGGACCTTCGGGTGGGTACGCAGTATTTT.

The chain links TRBV7-2 to TRBJ2-5, with D perhaps matching TRBD2 (7 bases). The germline V gene has CDR1 SGHTA and CDR2 FQGNSA. The ends were cut back, 1 base at V and 5 bases at J, with 14 bases in the middle. The CDR3 is 15 residues long. The DNA of the CDR3 is TGTGCCAGCAGCTTAGGGGGGGGGGCCCTGGAGACCCAGTACTTC. This encodes CASSLGGGALETQYF.

This clonotype was recorded only once. This chain joins TRBV5-1 and TRBJ2-2; D remains unclear. Trimming pared 4 bases from V and 8 bases from J, leaving 9 bases between. Germline V lookup: CDR1 SGHRS, CDR2 YFSETQ. CDR3 size: 12 residues. CDR3 sequence: CASSHSGGELFF. The CDR3 coding sequence is TGCGCCAGCAGCCACTCTGGTGGGGAGCTGTTTTTT.

This clonotype appeared a few times. The gene calls are TRBV20-1 and TRBJ1-2, with 8 bases aligning to TRBD1. The CDR3 is 15 amino acids. Germline V lookup: CDR1 DFQATT, CDR2 SNEGSKA (reference sequence). V lost 1 base, J lost 5 bases, and 9 bases stayed unmatched. CDR3 in amino acids: CSARGSPGGGYGYTF. The CDR3 coding sequence is TGCAGTGCTAGAGGGTCGCCAGGGGGCGGGTATGGCTACACCTTC.

The chain recombines TRBV7-8 with TRBJ2-3, with 12 bases matching TRBD1. The CDR3 runs 16 residues. With V trimmed by 5 bases and J by 6 bases, 9 bases remained unmatched. Germline V gene data show CDR1 as SGHVS and CDR2 as FQNEAQ. The CDR3 region has the DNA TGTGCCAGCAGCCCCCGGGACAGGGGGCTCGGGGATACGCAGTATTTT. Protein: CASSPRDRGLGDTQYF.

In its sample, this clonotype was seen many times. The rearrangement uses TRBV7-3 and TRBJ1-1, with D tentatively TRBD1 (5 bases). The CDR3 contains 15 residues. V was clipped by 0 bases and J by 1 base, with 9 bases between them. Germline values: CDR1 SGHTA, CDR2 FQGTGA. CDR3 sequence reads: CASSLTGQQNTEAFF. The CDR3 DNA sequence: TGTGCCAGCAGCTTAACGGGGCAGCAGAACACTGAAGCTTTCTTT.

To note about this clonotype: This may be a read error, as it is one base from a much larger clone. This chain joins TRBV12-3 or TRBV12-4 and TRBJ2-3; TRBD2 might be the D (7 bases). The CDR3 is 15 amino acids. CDR3 nucleotides: TGTGCCAGCAGCACTGGGGGGGCAAGTTCAGATGCGCAGTATTTT. Protein sequence: CASSTGGASSDAQYF.

This clonotype was seen just once. This may arise from a read error, as a much more abundant clone is one base away. V gene TRBV11-2 combines with J gene TRBJ2-1; D is uncertain. The CDR3 runs to 15 residues. CDR1 and CDR2 (germline): SGHAT, FQNNGV. The CDR3 DNA follows: TGTGCCAGCAGCCAACTCCGATACTCCTACAATGGGCAGTTCTTC. This translates into CASSQLRYSYNGQFF.

This clonotype occurred many times. V usage is TRBV7-9 and J usage is TRBJ2-1, with D hard to call. The ends were cut back, 5 bases at V and 6 bases at J, with 14 bases in the middle. The CDR3 sequence is 14 residues long. Germline V CDR1 and CDR2: SEHNR, FQNEAQ (reference sequence). The CDR3 here is CASSARVEGNEQFF. Written as DNA, the CDR3 is TGTGCCAGCAGCGCCCGGGTCGAAGGCAATGAGCAGTTCTTC.

This chain joins TRBV6-1 and TRBJ2-1; the D is unclear. This CDR3 has 14 amino acids. Per the germline V gene, CDR1 is MNHNS and CDR2 is SASEGT. V shed 1 base and J shed 2 bases, with 6 bases lying between them. CDR3 DNA: TGTGCCAGCAGTGAAGTTCACACCTACAATGAGCAGTTCTTC. It codes for CASSEVHTYNEQFF.

This chain uses TRBV7-9 with TRBJ2-1; tentative D call: TRBD1 (5 bases). Germline V lookup: CDR1 SEHNR, CDR2 FQNEAQ (reference sequence). This CDR3 has 13 residues. V was clipped by 5 bases and J by 7 bases, with 12 bases between them. CDR3 region: CASSPKGANEQFF. CDR3 bases: TGTGCCAGCAGCCCTAAAGGGGCAAATGAGCAGTTCTTC.

There are many counts of this clonotype. The CDR3 here is CASMGSVSSYEQYF. Here the CDR3 DNA reads TGTGCCAGCATGGGTTCAGTTAGCTCCTACGAGCAGTACTTC. The rearrangement uses TRBV6-1 and TRBJ2-7; no reliable D call. The ends were cut back, 7 bases at V and 0 bases at J, with 13 bases in the middle. This CDR3 spans 14 amino acids. Looked up from germline, CDR1 is MNHNS and CDR2 is SASEGT.